This T cell receptor beta chain was recorded in a study of blood T cells in healthy people across ages. Each donor supplied approximately 10 milliliters of peripheral blood. This CDR3 contains 16 residues. The germline CDR1 and CDR2 sequences are KGHDR and SFDVKD. Combining a sample-barcoded 5' primer with a J-beta primer mix, a second PCR ran for roughly 7 to 11 cycles. Unique molecular identifiers of 12 random nucleotides labeled each cDNA. TCRdb processed the 5' RACE reads anew with MiXCR; each CDR3 protein has one entry. The sample lists hundreds of thousands of distinct CDR3 sequences, roughly 44% occurring once.

This clonotype was obtained from a man aged 60 to 69 in good health. The chain carries TRBV24-1 and TRBJ2-5, with a weak D call TRBD1 (5 bases). The end of the DNA is better explained by TRBJ2-4, so the J call may be wrong. The specimen was blood. This chain's CDR3 is CATSDSTVSKGNIQYF. As DNA, the CDR3 is TGTGCCACCAGTGACTCGACAGTTTCCAAGGGAAACATTCAGTACTTC.